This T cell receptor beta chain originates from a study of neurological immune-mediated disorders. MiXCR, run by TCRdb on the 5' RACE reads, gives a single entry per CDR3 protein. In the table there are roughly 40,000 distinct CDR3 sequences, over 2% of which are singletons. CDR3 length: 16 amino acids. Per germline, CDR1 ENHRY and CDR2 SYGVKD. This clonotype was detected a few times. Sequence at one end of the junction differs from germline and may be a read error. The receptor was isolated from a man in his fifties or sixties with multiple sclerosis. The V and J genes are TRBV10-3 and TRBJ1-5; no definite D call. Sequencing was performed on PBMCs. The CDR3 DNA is TGTGCCATCAGTGAGTCTCTCAGCAGTCCCAATCAGCCCCAGAATTTT. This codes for CAISESLSSPNQPQNF.